The 17 T cell receptor beta chains presented below share a single source sample, sequenced in a study of CD8+CD57+ T cells in acquired aplastic anemia. Selection for sequencing was limited to patients who had shown CD8+CD57+ cell expansion by flow cytometry. Investigators profiled TCR beta VDJ and CDR3 from genomic DNA template. MiXCR was run by TCRdb on the reads, yielding one entry per CDR3 protein. The table lists approximately 300,000 distinct CDR3 sequences, under 65% of them singletons. The specimen was sorted CD4+, CD8+, or CD8+CD57+ T cells (not recorded which) from PBMCs. The receptors derive from a human donor with aplastic anemia.

The chain recombines TRBV10-3 with TRBJ1-1; 10 bases map to TRBD1. V shed 3 bases and J 6 bases; nucleotides not matched to a gene: 4. Germline loops: CDR1 ENHRY, CDR2 SYGVKD. CDR3 length: 14 amino acids. The DNA of the CDR3 is TGTGCCATCAGTGACGGGACAGGGGCGTCTGAAGCTTTCTTT. As protein: CAISDGTGASEAFF.

Only one count was recorded for this clonotype. The chain couples TRBV7-2 to TRBJ2-3, with 10 nucleotides matching TRBD2. In germline, CDR1 is SGHTA, CDR2 FQGNSA. The CDR3 contains 18 residues. V trimming: 5 bases; J trimming: 4 bases; junction bases outside the gene matches: 15. The CDR3 DNA sequence: TGTGCCAGCAGCCTAACCCCGGCTAGGCTAGCGGGAGCAGATACGCAGTATTTT. Translating it yields CASSLTPARLAGADTQYF.

Regarding this clonotype: Here the CDR3 omits its conserved ending phenylalanine or tryptophan, so a read error is the likely source. The CDR3 nucleotides are TGCGCCAGCAGCGGCGGGAGGGCCAGGAATGAGCAGTTCTCC. Protein sequence: CASSGGRARNEQFS. The chain couples TRBV5-1 to TRBJ2-1; 9 nucleotides line up with TRBD2. Germline CDR1 and CDR2: SGHRS and YFSETQ. There are 14 residues in the CDR3. V trimming: 4 bases; J trimming: 7 bases; junction bases outside the gene matches: 6.

This chain joins TRBV20-1 and TRBJ2-7; D is perhaps TRBD2 (5 bases). Germline CDR1 DFQATT, CDR2 SNEGSKA (reference sequence). This CDR3 is built from 10 residues. The V gene lost 3 bases and the J gene lost 11 bases, with 11 bases spanning the gap. The CDR3, as DNA: TGCAGTGCTAGTAAGCTAGCAGAGTACTTC. Translating gives CSASKLAEYF.

This clonotype came up many times. This chain connects TRBV5-1 to TRBJ2-7, with D perhaps TRBD1 or TRBD2 (5 bases each). Per the germline V gene, CDR1 is SGHRS and CDR2 is YFSETQ. The length of the CDR3 is 15 residues. The ends were cut back, 0 bases at V and 1 base at J, with 11 bases in the middle. The CDR3 DNA is TGCGCCAGCAGCTTGGGAGGGACCGAGTCCTACGAGCAGTACTTC. Protein sequence: CASSLGGTESYEQYF.

The chain joins TRBV10-3 to TRBJ2-7, with 11 bases that match TRBD2. Germline-derived CDR1 and CDR2 are ENHRY and SYGVKD. The CDR3 has 16 amino acids. Trimming cost V 4 bases and J 0 bases; bases outside gene matches: 5. CDR3 in DNA: TGTGCCATCAGTGGGACTAGCGGGCAGAGCTCCTACGAGCAGTACTTC. Its translation is CAISGTSGQSSYEQYF.

V gene TRBV12-3 or TRBV12-4 combines with J gene TRBJ2-2; no clear D gene. This CDR3 comprises 11 residues. V was clipped by 5 bases and J by 11 bases, with 9 bases between them. The CDR3 sequence is CASSRGYELFF. The CDR3 DNA follows: TGTGCCAGCAGTCGAGGCTACGAGCTGTTTTTT.

J is TRBJ2-7 and V is TRBV9, with no clear D. CDR3 length equals 13 residues. Trimming took off 0 bases at V and 0 bases at J, with 4 bases between the two ends. Germline values: CDR1 SGDLS, CDR2 YYNGEE. The CDR3 here is CASSVAFSYEQYF. CDR3 coding DNA: TGTGCCAGCAGCGTAGCGTTCTCCTACGAGCAGTACTTC.

The V call is TRBV7-3, the J call TRBJ2-3; 8 bases fit TRBD1. In germline, CDR1 is SGHTA, CDR2 FQGTGA. This CDR3 region has 15 residues. Unmatched junction bases numbered 7, after V lost 4 bases and J lost 4 bases. The CDR3 here is CASSSGTGPPDTQYF. The CDR3 DNA reads as TGTGCCAGCAGCTCAGGGACAGGTCCCCCAGATACGCAGTATTTT.

This clonotype was counted between two and nine times. This rearrangement joins TRBV10-3 to TRBJ2-1; a possible D gene is TRBD1 (5 bases). The CDR3 totals 16 residues. Germline CDR1 ENHRY, CDR2 SYGVKD. V was clipped by 6 bases and J by 0 bases, with 15 bases between them. The CDR3 sequence is CAIRTQQASSYNEQFF. In nucleotides, the CDR3 is TGTGCCATCAGAACACAACAGGCATCCTCCTACAATGAGCAGTTCTTC.

This rearrangement joins TRBV6-5 to TRBJ1-1, with unresolved D. The germline V and J ends were trimmed by 5 bases and 3 bases, with 22 bases remaining between them. CDR3 length: 17 amino acids. Germline-derived CDR1 and CDR2 are MNHEY and SVGAGI. The CDR3 DNA follows: TGTGCCAGCAGTCGACTAGCGGGAGGAGGCTCCCACACTGAAGCTTTCTTT. This gives the protein CASSRLAGGGSHTEAFF.

The J gene is TRBJ1-5, the V gene TRBV20-1; unclear D gene. Germline V gene lookup returns CDR1 DFQATT and CDR2 SNEGSKA (reference sequence). V lost 3 bases, J lost 4 bases, and 7 bases lay in between. The CDR3 is made up of 12 amino acids. CDR3 residues: CSARRVNQPQHF. CDR3 coding DNA: TGCAGTGCTAGGCGCGTTAATCAGCCCCAGCATTTT.

This clonotype was observed at least ten times. J is TRBJ2-7 and V is TRBV6-1; 8 positions match TRBD1. In germline, CDR1 is MNHNS, CDR2 SASEGT. Germline trimming cut 7 bases from V and 4 bases from J; bases unmatched to any gene: 9. This CDR3 spans 14 amino acids. The CDR3 coding sequence is TGTGCCAGCAATCAGGGGACAGGACAATACGAGCAGTACTTC. Its translation: CASNQGTGQYEQYF.

This clonotype was counted ten times or more. The chain carries TRBV7-9 and TRBJ1-1; D gene ambiguous. The V end was cut by 10 bases, the J end by 0 bases, with 12 bases between. The CDR3 sequence is 13 residues long. Germline CDR1 is SEHNR and CDR2 is FQNEAQ (reference sequence). This CDR3 is CANSRLMNTEAFF. In DNA form, the CDR3 reads TGTGCCAACTCGAGGCTCATGAACACTGAAGCTTTCTTT. Together with reference TRBV7-9 and TRBJ1-1, the CDR3 gives the full variable domain: DTGVSQNPRHKITKRGQNVTFRCDPISEHNRLYWYRQTLGQGPEFLTYFQNEAQLEKSRLLSDRFSAERPKGSFSTLEIQRTEQGDSAMYLCANSRLMNTEAFFGQGTRLTVV.

To note about this clonotype: A read error may explain this, as a much larger clone is one base away. This chain joins TRBV3-1 and TRBJ2-1; D gene ambiguous. The germline gives CDR1 LGHDT, CDR2 YNNKEL (reference sequence). This CDR3 is 13 amino acids long. Trimming shortened V by 0 bases and J by 6 bases, and 6 bases separated the two germline ends. The CDR3 nucleotides read TGTGCCAGCAGCCAAGACAGCTGCAATGAGCAGTTCTTC. Its protein is CASSQDSCNEQFF.

The V call is TRBV4-2, the J call TRBJ2-7; 10 bases line up with TRBD1. The germline CDR1 and CDR2 sequences are LGHNA and YNFKEQ. V gave up 4 bases and J gave up 2 bases; unmatched junction bases: 5. This CDR3 region has 15 residues. The CDR3 DNA reads as TGTGCCAGCAGCCTGGCGGGACAGGGGCCCTACGAGCAGTACTTC. Translating it yields CASSLAGQGPYEQYF.

A single count supports this clonotype. The chain carries TRBV2 and TRBJ2-5; 11 positions match TRBD1. The CDR3 spans 15 residues. The germline gives CDR1 SNHLY, CDR2 FYNNEI. The J segment lost 6 bases and the V segment lost 6 bases, leaving 9 bases of the junction unmatched. CDR3 amino acids: CASSVGQGARKTQYF. CDR3 DNA sequence: TGTGCCAGCAGCGTAGGACAGGGGGCGAGAAAGACCCAGTACTTC.